One T cell receptor (beta chain) is described in this entry. Its cognate antigen is unknown. Some clones are missing from TCRdb's copy, which holds only in-frame ones; the method was immunoSEQ multiplex PCR. Here the sample spans roughly 100,000 clones, about 92% being singletons. The sample belongs to a study of T cell responses to AZD1222 COVID-19 vaccine. V shed 3 bases and J 7 bases; nucleotides not matched to a gene: 8. Germline V lookup: CDR1 SNHLY, CDR2 FYNNEI. The CDR3 contains 15 residues. Points from the study as a whole: Repertoires were sampled only after the peak T cell response.

This chain uses TRBV2 with TRBJ2-1, with TRBD1 matching 8 bases. The receptor's source is an adult who received the AZD1222 COVID-19 vaccine. The material sequenced was peripheral blood, taken 28 days after the second AZD1222 dose. CDR3 DNA sequence: TGTGCCAGCAGTGAGTTTGGACAGGGAAGTAATGAGCAGTTCTTC. Encoded protein: CASSEFGQGSNEQFF.